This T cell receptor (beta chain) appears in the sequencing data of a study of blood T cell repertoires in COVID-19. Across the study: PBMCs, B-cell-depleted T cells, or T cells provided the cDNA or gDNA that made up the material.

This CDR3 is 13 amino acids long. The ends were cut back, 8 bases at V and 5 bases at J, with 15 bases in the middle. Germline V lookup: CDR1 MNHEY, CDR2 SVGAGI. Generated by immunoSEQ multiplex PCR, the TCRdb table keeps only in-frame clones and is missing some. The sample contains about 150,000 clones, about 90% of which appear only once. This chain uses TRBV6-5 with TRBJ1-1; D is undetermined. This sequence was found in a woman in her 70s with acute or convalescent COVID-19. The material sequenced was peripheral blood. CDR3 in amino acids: CASGGLGITEAFF. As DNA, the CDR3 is TGTGCCAGCGGCGGGCTCGGGATTACTGAAGCTTTCTTT.